This T cell receptor (beta chain) was identified during a study of cytomegalovirus exposure and HLA in healthy donors. The overall study: An analysis done earlier identified 100 million to 140 million unique TCR beta sequences from about 179 million T cells. Study-level findings and limits: Later, an analysis showed that TCR beta chains associated with HLA were more clonally expanded than others that were equally common. In vitro work confirmed that three CMV-associated chains recognize CMV antigens.

CDR3 length: 14 residues. Trimming removed 6 bases at V and 0 bases at J, with 10 bases between. The germline CDR1 and CDR2 sequences are SGHDT and YYEEEE. The primer mix had 60 Vbeta and 13 Jbeta primers. The method was immunoSEQ multiplex PCR; TCRdb's version includes in-frame clones alone and lacks a portion of them. The data contain 100,000 to 120,000 clones, about three quarters of them singletons. This clone occurred once. As yet, its antigen is unknown. The specimen was PBMCs. This sequence originates from a middle-aged woman in good health and CMV-seropositive. The gene calls are TRBV5-6 and TRBJ1-5, with D unclear. The CDR3 coding sequence is TGTGCCAGCAATCTCGGGGATAGCAATCAGCCCCAGCATTTT. This encodes CASNLGDSNQPQHF.